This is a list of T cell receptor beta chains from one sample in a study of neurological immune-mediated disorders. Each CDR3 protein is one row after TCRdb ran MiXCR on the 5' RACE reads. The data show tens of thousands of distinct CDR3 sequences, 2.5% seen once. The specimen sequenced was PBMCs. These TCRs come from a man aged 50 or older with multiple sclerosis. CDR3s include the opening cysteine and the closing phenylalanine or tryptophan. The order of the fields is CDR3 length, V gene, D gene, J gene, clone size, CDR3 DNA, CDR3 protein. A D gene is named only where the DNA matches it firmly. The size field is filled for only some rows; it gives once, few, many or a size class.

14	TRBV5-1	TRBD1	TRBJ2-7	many	TGCGCCAGCAGCGTGGGACAGGGGATAGACGAGCAGTACTTC	CASSVGQGIDEQYF
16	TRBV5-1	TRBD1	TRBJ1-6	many	TGCGCCAGCAGCTTGGCCGGGGGACAGGGGGATTCACCCCTCAACTTT	CASSLAGGQGDSPLNF
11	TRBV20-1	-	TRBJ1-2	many	TGCAGTGTACGGGCTTCCTATGGCTACACCTTC	CSVRASYGYTF
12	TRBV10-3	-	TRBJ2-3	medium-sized	TGTGCCAGTAACGGGGCTTCAGATACGCAGTATTTT	CASNGASDTQYF
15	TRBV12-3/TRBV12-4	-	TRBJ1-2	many	TGTGCCAGCAGTCCACGGACGGGGTTTTTTGATGGCTACACCTTC	CASSPRTGFFDGYTF
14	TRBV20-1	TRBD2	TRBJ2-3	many	TGCAGCGCCCCCGCGGGGGGGCCCGGAGATACGCAGTATTTT	CSAPAGGPGDTQYF
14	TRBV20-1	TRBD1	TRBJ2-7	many	TGCAGTGCCCTCAATTCACAGGGGACCTACGAGCAGTACTTC	CSALNSQGTYEQYF
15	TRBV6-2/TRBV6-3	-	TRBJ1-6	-	TGTGCCAGCAAGACACAGGGTCGTGGACGGTCACCCCTCAACTTT	CASKTQGRGRSPLNF
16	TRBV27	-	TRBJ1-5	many	TGTGCCAGCAGTCCCAGAGACGGGGCCTTCAATCAGCCCCAGAATTTT	CASSPRDGAFNQPQNF
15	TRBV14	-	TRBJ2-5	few	TGTGCCAGCAGCCAAGATACGGGGATTCAGGGGACCCAGTACTTC	CASSQDTGIQGTQYF
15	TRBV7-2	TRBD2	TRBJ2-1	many	TGTGCCAGCAGCTTAGTAGCGGGACTCTACAATGAGCAGTTCTTC	CASSLVAGLYNEQFF
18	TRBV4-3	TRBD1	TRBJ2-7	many	TGCGCCAGCAGCCAAGATCTGTCCTACGGGACAGTCCCCTACGAGCAGTACTTC	CASSQDLSYGTVPYEQYF
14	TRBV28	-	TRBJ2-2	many	TGTGCCAGCAGTTTGATTCTGGACACCGGGGAGCTGTTTTTT	CASSLILDTGELFF
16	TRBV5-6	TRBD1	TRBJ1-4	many	TGTGCCAGCAGCTCGGGGGGACAGGGGAGAAGTGAAAAACTGTTTTTT	CASSSGGQGRSEKLFF
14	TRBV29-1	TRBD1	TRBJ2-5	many	TGCAGCGTTGCAGGGGACAGGGGTCGGGAGACCCAGTACTTC	CSVAGDRGRETQYF
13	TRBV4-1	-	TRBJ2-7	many	TGCGCCAGCAGCCAAGATTCCGGGCTCGAGCAGTACTTC	CASSQDSGLEQYF
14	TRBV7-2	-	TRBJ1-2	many	TGTGCCAGCAGCGCGACGGGACGACTCTATGGCTACACCTTC	CASSATGRLYGYTF
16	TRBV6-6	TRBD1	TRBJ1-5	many	TGTGCCAGCAGTCCACGGCGGGACAGGGGGAATCAGCCCCAGCATTTT	CASSPRRDRGNQPQHF
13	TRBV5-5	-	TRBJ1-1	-	TGTGCCAGCAGCCCTCAAGGGGACACTGAAGCTTTCTTT	CASSPQGDTEAFF
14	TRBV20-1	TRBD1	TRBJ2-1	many	TGCAGTGCGTTCCCCGGGACAGGGTCCAATGAGCAGTTCTTC	CSAFPGTGSNEQFF